This TCR beta chain was identified during a study of tumor-infiltrating lymphocytes in primary liver carcinoma. Findings and limits, study-wide: The proportion of top clones found throughout all five tumor regions was only about 7-24%.

In the case of this clonotype: Antigen unknown. A clone one base away is much larger, so this may be a read error.

Joint extraction of RNA and DNA used roughly 19-33 mg of bulk tissue that was unsorted. Chronic HBV infection was present, with no prior treatment. Tumor regions sampled: superior, inferior, left, right poles, and centre. Every one of the tumor samples had a viable tumor cell content above 80%. Germline loops: CDR1 SGHRS, CDR2 YFSETQ. Trimming removed 0 bases from V and 5 bases from J; junction bases left unmatched: 5. This CDR3 is built from 16 residues. Making TCR beta cDNA involved 400 to 600 ng total RNA and a constant-region primer. Libraries of TCR beta came from three nested multiplex PCR rounds with slightly modified ARM-PCR. The first two PCR rounds used TRBV1-TRBV30 forward primers with a C-beta reverse primer, nine to ten cycles each. Each CDR3 protein is one row after TCRdb ran MiXCR on the multiplex PCR reads. The sample holds some 94,000 distinct CDR3 sequences, roughly 69% seen once.

The material sequenced was liver tumor tissue from sampling region 5. Subset defined: tumor region T5, tumor centre. The sequence derives from a woman aged 55 to 70 with primary liver carcinoma and hepatitis B virus infection. The chain recombines TRBV5-1 with TRBJ2-3, with TRBD2 matching 11 bases. The CDR3 DNA reads as TGCGCCAGCAGCTTGGATACTAGCGGGGGCAAAGATACGCAGTATTTT. It encodes CASSLDTSGGKDTQYF.